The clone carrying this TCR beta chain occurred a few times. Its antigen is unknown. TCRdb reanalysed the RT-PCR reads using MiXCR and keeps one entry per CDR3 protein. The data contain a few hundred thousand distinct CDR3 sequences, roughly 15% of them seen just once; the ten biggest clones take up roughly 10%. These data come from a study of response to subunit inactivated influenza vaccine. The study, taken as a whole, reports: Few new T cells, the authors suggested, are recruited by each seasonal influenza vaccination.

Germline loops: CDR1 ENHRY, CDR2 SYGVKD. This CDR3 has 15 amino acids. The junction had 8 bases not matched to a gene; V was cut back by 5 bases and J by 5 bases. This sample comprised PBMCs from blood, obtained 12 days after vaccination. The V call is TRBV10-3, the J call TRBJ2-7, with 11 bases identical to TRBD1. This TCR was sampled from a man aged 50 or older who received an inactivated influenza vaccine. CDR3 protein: CAISSRTGGIDEQYF. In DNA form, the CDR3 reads TGTGCCATCAGTTCCCGGACAGGGGGCATCGACGAGCAGTACTTC.